These 30 T cell receptor beta chains originate from one sample sequenced in a study of beta chain features in type 1 diabetes. Reverse transcription of all isolated RNA meant that expressed TCRB transcripts were sequenced. Libraries were prepared by immunoSEQ multiplex PCR; TCRdb keeps only in-frame clonotypes and omits some of them. The data hold 450,000 or so clones, with 11% observed a single time. Sequenced sample: naive CD4+ T cells from blood. All receptors derive from a woman aged 18-29 years in good health.

The rearrangement uses TRBV10-3 and TRBJ2-2; D possibly corresponds to TRBD1 (6 bases). CDR1 and CDR2 (germline): ENHRY, SYGVKD. The CDR3 contains 16 residues. V was pared by 2 bases and J by 4 bases, with 14 bases between. The CDR3 sequence is CAISERGSGGTGELFF. The CDR3 bases are TGTGCCATCAGTGAGAGGGGGTCAGGTGGCACCGGGGAGCTGTTTTTT.

The V call is TRBV4-3, the J call TRBJ2-5; weak D call: TRBD2 (5 bases). Germline CDR1 reads LGHNA; CDR2 reads YSLEER. With 4 bases removed from V and 1 base from J, the gap between germline ends came to 10 bases. The CDR3 has 14 amino acids. The CDR3 is CASSPRGIQETQYF. The CDR3 DNA sequence: TGCGCCAGCAGCCCGCGAGGGATCCAAGAGACCCAGTACTTC.

This clone was observed a handful of times. The V call is TRBV29-1, the J call TRBJ2-3; a possible D gene is TRBD2 (5 bases). This CDR3 is 12 amino acids long. Trimming shortened V by 4 bases and J by 5 bases, and 10 bases separated the two germline ends. Germline loops: CDR1 SQVTM, CDR2 ANQGSEA. CDR3: CSVGVGVDTQYF. Written as DNA, the CDR3 is TGCAGCGTTGGGGTGGGAGTAGATACGCAGTATTTT.

This chain links TRBV7-9 with TRBJ2-7; perhaps TRBD1 as D (6 bases). Germline loops: CDR1 SEHNR, CDR2 FQNEAQ (reference sequence). The CDR3 length is 14 residues. V lost 5 bases and J 12 bases, leaving 23 bases between the germline ends. Here the CDR3 DNA reads TGTGCCAGCAGCCCCGAACTCGAACAGGGTCATCCGTACTTC. Protein product: CASSPELEQGHPYF.

A few counts support this clone. V and J are TRBV25-1 and TRBJ2-5; 7 bases agree with TRBD1. V trimming: 6 bases; J trimming: 4 bases; junction bases outside the gene matches: 8. Germline CDR1 reads MGHDK; CDR2 reads SYGVNS. This CDR3 contains 14 residues. CDR3 sequence reads: CASRPTGVSETQYF. Written as DNA, the CDR3 is TGTGCCAGCAGACCTACAGGGGTCTCAGAGACCCAGTACTTC. The full variable domain, in which reference TRBV25-1 and TRBJ2-5 provide the parts outside the CDR3, is EADIYQTPRYLVIGTGKKITLECSQTMGHDKMYWYQQDPGMELHLIHYSYGVNSTEKGDLSSESTVSRIRTEHFPLTLESARPSHTSQYLCASRPTGVSETQYFGPGTRLLVL.

The rearrangement uses TRBV9 and TRBJ2-2; the D is unclear. The CDR3 sequence is 14 residues long. V lost 2 bases, J lost 4 bases, and 9 bases lay in between. Germline V gives CDR1 SGDLS, CDR2 YYNGEE. The CDR3 DNA is TGTGCCAGCAGCGTCACGAACCCCACCGGGGAGCTGTTTTTT. This gives the protein CASSVTNPTGELFF.

This clone was detected a few times. Other DNA sequences in this specimen translate into the identical CDR3. V usage is TRBV9 and J usage is TRBJ2-1; no definite D call. CDR1 and CDR2 (germline): SGDLS, YYNGEE. Trimming shortened V by 4 bases and J by 0 bases, and 11 bases separated the two germline ends. The CDR3 has 15 residues. The CDR3 sequence: CASSLRVASYNEQFF. The CDR3 DNA follows: TGTGCCAGCAGCCTTCGGGTGGCCTCCTACAATGAGCAGTTCTTC. The whole variable domain, remainder taken from reference TRBV9 and TRBJ2-1, is DSGVTQTPKHLITATGQRVTLRCSPRSGDLSVYWYQQSLDQGLQFLIQYYNGEERAKGNILERFSAQQFPDLHSELNLSSLELGDSALYFCASSLRVASYNEQFFGPGTRLTVL.

This clone was counted a few times. The rearrangement joins TRBV29-1 to TRBJ1-1; D remains ambiguous. Germline V gene sequence: CDR1 SQVTM, CDR2 ANQGSEA. Trimming removed 7 bases at V and 1 base at J, with 19 bases between. The CDR3 length is 15 residues. CDR3 bases: TGCAGCGAGGCGGGGATTGGAGGGTGGAACACTGAAGCTTTCTTT. Translated: CSEAGIGGWNTEAFF.

This clone has only a few counts. The CDR3 nucleotides are TGTGCCAGCACTGAGGCCTGGCCGGCAGATACGCAGTATTTT. Translation: CASTEAWPADTQYF. V usage is TRBV2 and J usage is TRBJ2-3; D gene uncertain. Germline V gene lookup returns CDR1 SNHLY and CDR2 FYNNEI. The CDR3 is 14 residues long. V was clipped by 7 bases and J by 4 bases, with 15 bases between them.

This clone was seen a few times. The chain links TRBV2 to TRBJ2-3; D unclear. The ends were cut back, 5 bases at V and 5 bases at J, with 5 bases in the middle. The CDR3 is 11 residues long. Germline V gene data show CDR1 as SNHLY and CDR2 as FYNNEI. The CDR3 nucleotides read TGTGCCAGCAGTTGGATAGATACGCAGTATTTT. Protein: CASSWIDTQYF. The whole variable domain, filled in from reference TRBV2 and TRBJ2-3, reads EPEVTQTPSHQVTQMGQEVILRCVPISNHLYFYWYRQILGQKVEFLVSFYNNEISEKSEIFDDQFSVERPDGSNFTLKIRSTKLEDSAMYFCASSWIDTQYFGPGTRLTVL.

This clone was recorded a few times. This chain uses TRBV4-3 with TRBJ2-6; the D gene is possibly TRBD2 (6 bases). The V gene's germline CDR1 is LGHNA and CDR2 YSLEER. Trimming cost V 0 bases and J 0 bases, with 12 bases left between them. The CDR3 is 18 residues long. The CDR3 loop is CASSQDFRTNSGANVLTF. CDR3 coding DNA: TGCGCCAGCAGCCAAGATTTCAGGACTAACTCTGGGGCCAACGTCCTGACTTTC.

CDR3 DNA: TGTGCCAGCTCACTCTCACAGGGAAACACTGAAGCTTTCTTT. It is translated as CASSLSQGNTEAFF. The chain joins TRBV18 to TRBJ1-1, with D perhaps matching TRBD1 (6 bases). Between the trimmed V and J ends, which lost 4 bases and 2 bases, there was a span of 11 bases. This CDR3 has 14 residues. Germline V gene sequence: CDR1 KGHSH, CDR2 LQKENI.

The rearrangement uses TRBV7-9 and TRBJ1-6; D ambiguous. CDR1 and CDR2 (germline): SEHNR, FQNEAQ (reference sequence). The V gene lost 2 bases and the J gene lost 12 bases, with 5 bases spanning the gap. This CDR3 is 11 amino acids long. This CDR3 is CASSLTEPLHF. As DNA, the CDR3 is TGTGCCAGCAGCTTAACTGAACCCCTCCACTTT.

This clone was seen more than once but under ten times. This chain uses TRBV29-1 with TRBJ2-5, with D hard to call. V was pared by 7 bases and J by 1 base, with 10 bases between. This CDR3 contains 12 residues. CDR1 SQVTM and CDR2 ANQGSEA come from the germline V gene. CDR3 DNA: TGCAGCGCCTCCGAAATCCAAGAGACCCAGTACTTC. Its protein is CSASEIQETQYF.

This clone has only a few counts. V and J are TRBV11-3 and TRBJ2-3, with TRBD2 matching over 14 bases. V was pared by 5 bases and J by 6 bases, with 7 bases of the junction left unmatched. This CDR3 has 16 residues. The V gene's germline CDR1 is SGHNT and CDR2 YENEEA. Here the CDR3 DNA reads TGTGCCAGCAGCGGAAGACTAGCGGGGGGGACGGATACGCAGTATTTT. It yields the protein CASSGRLAGGTDTQYF. Full variable domain (remainder filled in from reference TRBV11-3 and TRBJ2-3): EAGVVQSPRYKIIEKKQPVAFWCNPISGHNTLYWYLQNLGQGPELLIRYENEEAVDDSQLPKDRFSAERLKGVDSTLKIQPAELGDSAVYLCASSGRLAGGTDTQYFGPGTRLTVL.

The J gene is TRBJ2-7, the V gene TRBV29-1, with TRBD1 matching 8 bases. The CDR3 contains 13 residues. The V gene's germline CDR1 is SQVTM and CDR2 ANQGSEA. With 4 bases clipped from V and 2 bases from J, the junction kept 4 bases outside the gene matches. The CDR3 DNA reads TGCAGCGTTGCGGGACAGGTAACCTACGAGCAGTACTTC. Encoded protein: CSVAGQVTYEQYF.

The table lists this clone with a few counts. This chain uses TRBV7-9 with TRBJ2-7; 9 bases line up with TRBD1. J gave up 2 bases and V 2 bases, and 7 bases lay outside the gene matches. This CDR3 comprises 16 residues. Germline V gene sequence: CDR1 SEHNR, CDR2 FQNEAQ (reference sequence). CDR3 coding DNA: TGTGCCAGCAGCTTATCGGGACAGGGAAGACCCTACGAGCAGTACGTC. This codes for CASSLSGQGRPYEQYV.

This clone was counted at least ten times. The chain is built from TRBV7-9 and TRBJ2-5; D is unresolved. CDR3 length equals 13 residues. Germline V CDR1 and CDR2: SEHNR, FQNEAQ (reference sequence). Trimming cost V 4 bases and J 5 bases, with 11 bases left between them. CDR3 loop: CASSSSPVETQYF. CDR3 bases: TGTGCCAGCAGCTCCTCTCCCGTGGAGACCCAGTACTTC.

There are a few counts of this clone. Other nucleotide sequences from this sample produce the same CDR3. This rearrangement joins TRBV4-3 to TRBJ2-7, with D unresolved. CDR3 length equals 14 residues. Germline CDR1 and CDR2: LGHNA and YSLEER. V shed 1 base and J shed 1 base, with 8 bases lying between them. CDR3 residues: CASSQVGSSYEQYF. CDR3 in DNA: TGCGCCAGCAGCCAAGTCGGCAGTTCCTACGAGCAGTACTTC.

The genes are TRBV11-1 and TRBJ1-1, with D unclear. CDR3 size: 11 residues. V was cut by 3 bases and J by 6 bases, with 5 bases left in between. Germline V gives CDR1 SGHAT, CDR2 FQDESV (reference sequence). The CDR3 loop is CASSLWAEAFF. CDR3 bases: TGTGCCAGCAGCTTGTGGGCTGAAGCTTTCTTT.

The CDR3 reads CASRMDRAGDDGYTF. The CDR3 DNA sequence: TGTGCCAGCAGGATGGACAGGGCGGGGGATGATGGCTACACCTTC. This rearrangement joins TRBV25-1 to TRBJ1-2; TRBD1 aligns across 8 bases. CDR1 is MGHDK and CDR2 is SYGVNS in the germline V gene. The CDR3 length is 15 residues. V dropped 6 bases and J dropped 6; count of bases not matched to a gene: 12.

V is TRBV29-1 and J is TRBJ2-5; D gene unclear. Germline CDR1 SQVTM, CDR2 ANQGSEA. This CDR3 comprises 16 residues. Trimming cost V 4 bases and J 14 bases, with 32 bases left between them. The DNA for the CDR3 is TGCAGCGTTGGGCCTTTATACCCCGGGCCCCAGATATCTTTTTACTTC. This gives the protein CSVGPLYPGPQISFYF.

This clone has more than one count but fewer than ten. The V call is TRBV29-1, the J call TRBJ1-1; 9 bases fit TRBD1. J was trimmed by 4 bases and V by 7 bases; bases with no gene match: 10. CDR1 is SQVTM, CDR2 ANQGSEA, per germline. This CDR3 spans 14 amino acids. CDR3: CSARTGDLTTEAFF. DNA for the CDR3: TGCAGCGCTAGGACAGGGGACTTGACCACTGAAGCTTTCTTT.

V is TRBV6-5 and J is TRBJ2-7; perhaps TRBD2 as D (6 bases). The ends were cut back, 5 bases at V and 4 bases at J, with 15 bases in the middle. Germline CDR1 and CDR2: MNHEY and SVGAGI. CDR3 length: 14 amino acids. The CDR3 sequence is CASSEGGTPYEQYV. The CDR3 DNA sequence: TGTGCCAGCAGTGAAGGAGGGACCCCTTACGAGCAGTACGTC.

This clone was observed a handful of times. The chain is built from TRBV12-5 and TRBJ2-5, with a weak D call TRBD2 (5 bases). Trimming removed 4 bases from V and 2 bases from J, with 11 bases in between. The CDR3 is 14 amino acids. From germline, CDR1 is LGHNT and CDR2 FRNRAP. The CDR3 sequence: CASGYGRGQETQYF. The CDR3 DNA is TGTGCTAGTGGTTATGGCCGAGGGCAAGAGACCCAGTACTTC.

About this clone itself: The junction departs from the called germline gene at one end, perhaps through a read error. V usage is TRBV5-6 and J usage is TRBJ1-4; weak D call: TRBD1 (5 bases). CDR3 length: 12 amino acids. Germline CDR1 is SGHDT and CDR2 is YYEEEE. The CDR3: CASSLLGEKLFF. The DNA of the CDR3 is TGTGCCAGCAGCCTATTAGGGGAAAAGCTGTTTTTT.

This clone was seen more than once but under ten times. The chain uses TRBV10-3 and TRBJ1-6; weak D call: TRBD1 (6 bases). The CDR3 covers 17 residues. V was shortened by 0 bases and J by 0 bases, with 9 bases between the two germline ends. Germline values: CDR1 ENHRY, CDR2 SYGVKD. Written as DNA, the CDR3 is TGTGCCATCAGTGAGTCGTTCAGGGGCTCCTATAATTCACCCCTCCACTTT. Amino acid sequence: CAISESFRGSYNSPLHF.

This clone showed up just a few times. CDR3 region: CSVPGPDTQYF. In nucleotides, the CDR3 is TGCAGTGTACCTGGCCCAGATACGCAGTATTTT. J is TRBJ2-3 and V is TRBV20-1; D remains unclear. This CDR3 region has 11 residues. Per the germline V gene, CDR1 is DFQATT and CDR2 is SNEGSKA (reference sequence). V was trimmed by 7 bases and J by 4 bases, leaving 9 bases between them.

This clone was found a few times. The V and J genes are TRBV7-2 and TRBJ2-7; D uncertain. Germline V gene lookup returns CDR1 SGHTA and CDR2 FQGNSA. Trimming removed 1 base from V and 5 bases from J, with 6 bases in between. The CDR3 runs to 12 residues. CDR3 amino acids: CASSLDSNEQYF. DNA for the CDR3: TGTGCCAGCAGCTTAGACAGTAACGAGCAGTACTTC.

This clone was found a few times. V gene TRBV29-1 combines with J gene TRBJ2-1; no clear D. Per germline, CDR1 SQVTM and CDR2 ANQGSEA. The ends were cut back, 0 bases at V and 2 bases at J, with 8 bases in the middle. The CDR3 runs 14 residues. The CDR3, as DNA: TGCAGCGTTGAAGACGTGGGGACCTACAATGAGCAGTTCTTC. This encodes CSVEDVGTYNEQFF.